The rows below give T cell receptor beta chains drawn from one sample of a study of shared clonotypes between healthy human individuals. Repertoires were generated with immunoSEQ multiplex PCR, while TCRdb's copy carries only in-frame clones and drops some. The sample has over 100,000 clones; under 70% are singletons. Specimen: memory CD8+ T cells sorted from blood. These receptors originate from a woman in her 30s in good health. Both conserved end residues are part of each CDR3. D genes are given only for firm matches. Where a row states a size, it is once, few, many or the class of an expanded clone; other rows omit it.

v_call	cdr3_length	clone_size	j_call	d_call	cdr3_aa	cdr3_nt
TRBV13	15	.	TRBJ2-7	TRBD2	CASRKRTSGSYEQYF	TGTGCCAGCAGGAAACGGACTAGCGGGTCCTACGAGCAGTACTTC
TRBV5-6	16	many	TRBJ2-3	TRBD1	CASSHRTGAGTDTQYF	TGTGCCAGCAGCCATCGGACAGGGGCAGGCACAGATACGCAGTATTTT
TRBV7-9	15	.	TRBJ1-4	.	CASSGFDGANEKLFF	TGTGCCAGCAGTGGGTTTGACGGAGCTAATGAAAAACTGTTTTTT
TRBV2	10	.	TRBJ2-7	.	CASRNFEQYF	TGTGCCAGCAGGAACTTCGAGCAGTACTTC
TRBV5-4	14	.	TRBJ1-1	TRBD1	CASSLGQGHTEAFF	TGTGCCAGCAGCCTCGGACAGGGTCACACTGAAGCTTTCTTT
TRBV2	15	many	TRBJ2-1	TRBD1	CASSEGQGPVHEQFF	TGTGCCAGCAGTGAGGGACAGGGCCCAGTGCATGAGCAGTTCTTC
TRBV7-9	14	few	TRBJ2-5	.	CASSPSTFQETQYF	TGTGCCAGCAGTCCTTCTACGTTTCAAGAGACCCAGTACTTC
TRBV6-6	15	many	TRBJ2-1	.	CASSHQAQGLNEQFF	TGTGCCAGCAGTCACCAAGCTCAAGGGCTCAATGAGCAGTTCTTC
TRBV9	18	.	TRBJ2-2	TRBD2	CASSGEGLAGVATGELFF	TGTGCCAGCAGCGGGGAGGGACTAGCGGGAGTCGCTACCGGGGAGCTGTTTTTT
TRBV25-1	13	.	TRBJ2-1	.	CASSDGSYNEQFF	TGTGCCAGCAGTGACGGGAGCTACAATGAGCAGTTCTTC
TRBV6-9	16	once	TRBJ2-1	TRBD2	CASRPPLERECGEQFF	TGTGCCAGCAGGCCCCCACTTGAGCGGGAGTGCGGTGAGCAGTTCTTC
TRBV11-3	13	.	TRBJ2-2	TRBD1	CASGQGNTGELFF	TGTGCCAGCGGACAGGGGAACACCGGGGAGCTGTTTTTT
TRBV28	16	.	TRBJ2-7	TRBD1	CASNQSGGTGGYEQYF	TGTGCCAGCAATCAAAGCGGGGGGACAGGGGGCTACGAGCAGTACTTC
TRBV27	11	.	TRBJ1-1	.	CASIGGRGAFF	TGTGCCAGCATCGGGGGGAGAGGAGCTTTCTTT
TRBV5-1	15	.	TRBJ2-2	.	CASSLAQGATGELFF	TGCGCCAGCAGCTTGGCGCAGGGTGCCACCGGGGAGCTGTTTTTT
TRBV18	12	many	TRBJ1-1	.	CASSPSTVEAFF	TGTGCCAGCTCACCATCAACAGTTGAAGCTTTCTTT
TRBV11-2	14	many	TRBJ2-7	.	CASTIGGPTYEQYF	TGTGCCAGCACTATCGGCGGACCCACCTACGAGCAGTACTTC
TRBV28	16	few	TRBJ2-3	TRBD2	CASSLWASGLTDTQYF	TGTGCCAGCAGTTTATGGGCTAGCGGACTCACAGATACGCAGTATTTT
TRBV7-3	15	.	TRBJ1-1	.	CASSLPEGPNTEAFF	TGTGCCAGCAGCTTACCTGAGGGTCCGAACACTGAAGCTTTCTTT
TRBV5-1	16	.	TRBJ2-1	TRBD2	CASSLSGRSSYNEQFF	TGCGCCAGCAGCTTGAGCGGGAGGAGCTCCTACAATGAGCAGTTCTTC
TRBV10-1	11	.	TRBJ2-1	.	CASSDANEQFF	TGCGCCAGCAGTGACGCAAATGAGCAGTTCTTC
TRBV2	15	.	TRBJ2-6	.	CASSPFGAGANVLTF	TGTGCCAGCAGTCCATTCGGCGCTGGGGCCAACGTCCTGACTTTC
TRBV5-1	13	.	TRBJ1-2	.	CASSLAGPYGYTF	TGCGCCAGCAGCTTGGCAGGGCCCTATGGCTACACCTTC
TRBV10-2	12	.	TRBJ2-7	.	CASSLGQFEQYF	TGCGCCAGCAGTTTGGGGCAGTTTGAGCAGTACTTC
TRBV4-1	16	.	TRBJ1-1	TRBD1	CASSPRFTGGNTEAFF	TGCGCCAGCAGCCCCAGATTCACAGGGGGGAACACTGAAGCTTTCTTT
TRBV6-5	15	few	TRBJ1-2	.	CASIELVGSQSGYTF	TGTGCCAGCATCGAACTCGTGGGGAGTCAAAGTGGCTACACCTTC
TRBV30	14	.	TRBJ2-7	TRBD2	CACKSGRSTYEQYF	TGTGCCTGCAAAAGCGGGAGGAGTACCTACGAGCAGTACTTC
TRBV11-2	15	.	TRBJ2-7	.	CASSLVRGEVYEQYF	TGTGCCAGCAGCTTAGTTAGAGGGGAGGTCTACGAGCAGTACTTC
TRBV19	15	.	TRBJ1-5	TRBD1	CASKGTGDASGPQHF	TGTGCCAGTAAAGGGACAGGGGACGCTTCGGGGCCCCAGCATTTT
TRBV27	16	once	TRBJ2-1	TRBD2	CASSPLSSGDYNEQFF	TGTGCCAGCAGTCCATTATCTAGCGGAGATTACAATGAGCAGTTCTTC
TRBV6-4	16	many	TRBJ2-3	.	CASSDNSHSSTDTQYF	TGTGCCAGCAGTGATAACAGCCACTCTAGCACAGATACGCAGTATTTT
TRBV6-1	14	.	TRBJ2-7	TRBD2	CAISGREGLAVSYF	TGTGCCATCAGTGGCCGAGAGGGGCTAGCGGTCTCATACTTC
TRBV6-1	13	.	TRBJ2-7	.	CASSETGRIGQYF	TGTGCCAGCAGTGAAACTGGGAGGATAGGGCAGTACTTC
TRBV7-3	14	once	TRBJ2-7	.	CASSARLGPYEQYF	TGTGCCAGCAGCGCCCGACTAGGTCCCTACGAGCAGTACTTC
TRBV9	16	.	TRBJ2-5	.	CASWSGSSAPRETQYF	TGTGCCAGCTGGAGTGGGTCTAGCGCGCCTCGAGAGACCCAGTACTTC
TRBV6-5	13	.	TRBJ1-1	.	CASSFQGGTEAFF	TGTGCCAGCAGTTTTCAGGGTGGTACTGAAGCTTTCTTT
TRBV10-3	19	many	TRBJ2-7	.	CAISESAPAIITPSYEQYF	TGTGCCATCAGTGAGTCAGCGCCTGCGATCATAACACCTTCCTACGAGCAGTACTTC
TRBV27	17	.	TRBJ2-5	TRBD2	CASRPRGTSGHQETQYF	TGTGCCAGCAGACCTAGGGGGACTAGCGGACACCAAGAGACCCAGTACTTC
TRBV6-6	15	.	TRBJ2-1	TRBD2	CASSPSGGSYNEQFF	TGTGCCAGCAGTCCTAGCGGGGGTTCCTACAATGAGCAGTTCTTC
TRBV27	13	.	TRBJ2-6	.	CASSFIGANVLTF	TGTGCCAGCAGTTTTATTGGGGCCAACGTCCTGACTTTC
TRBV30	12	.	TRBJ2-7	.	CAWSFDPYEQYF	TGTGCCTGGAGTTTTGACCCCTACGAGCAGTACTTC
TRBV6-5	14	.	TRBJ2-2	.	CASSGGRNTGELFF	TGTGCCAGCAGTGGTGGGCGGAACACCGGGGAGCTGTTTTTT
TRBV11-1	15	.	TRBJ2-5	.	CASSLRQYRAETQYF	TGTGCCAGCAGCCTTCGACAGTATAGGGCAGAGACCCAGTACTTC
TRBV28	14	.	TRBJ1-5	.	CASSLWVVVQPQHF	TGTGCCAGCAGTTTATGGGTGGTGGTTCAGCCCCAGCATTTT
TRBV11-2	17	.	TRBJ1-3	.	CASSSVKGTRSGNTIYF	TGTGCCAGCAGCTCCGTAAAGGGAACACGATCTGGAAACACCATATATTTT
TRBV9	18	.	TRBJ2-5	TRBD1	CASSVSPIGQGGTETQYF	TGTGCCAGCAGCGTATCTCCAATCGGACAGGGAGGAACGGAGACCCAGTACTTC
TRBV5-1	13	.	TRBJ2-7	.	CASSGAFNDEQYF	TGCGCCTCTTCCGGGGCCTTTAACGACGAGCAGTACTTC
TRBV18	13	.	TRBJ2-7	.	CASSPGPSYEQYF	TGTGCCAGCTCACCAGGGCCGTCCTACGAGCAGTACTTC
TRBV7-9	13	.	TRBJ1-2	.	CASSLGQGNGYTF	TGTGCCAGCAGCTTAGGCCAGGGGAATGGCTACACCTTC
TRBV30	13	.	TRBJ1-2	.	CAWRVGEGYGYTF	TGTGCCTGGAGGGTAGGGGAGGGCTATGGCTACACCTTC